This T cell receptor (beta chain) was identified in a study of blood T cell repertoires in COVID-19. Study summary: Both acute and convalescent COVID-19 samples were obtained from the United States, Italy and Spain.

Sequencing used immunoSEQ multiplex PCR; TCRdb keeps in-frame clones, though not all of them. The sample yields 150,000 to 200,000 clones, more than 65% seen once. The cohort comprised adults aged 18 to 89 years residing in approximately 25 US areas. Sequenced sample: PBMCs or T cells enriched from blood (not recorded which). The sequence was collected from a man in his fifties who had recovered from COVID-19.

As DNA, the CDR3 is TGTGCCAGCAGGGAGGACAGGGGAAACTATGGCTACACCTTC. The encoded protein is CASREDRGNYGYTF. V and J are TRBV6-5 and TRBJ1-2; 9 positions match TRBD1. J was trimmed by 2 bases and V by 6 bases; bases with no gene match: 4. The length of the CDR3 is 14 residues. Germline V CDR1 and CDR2: MNHEY, SVGAGI.